One and the same sample provided the 14 T cell receptor beta chains below, sequenced in a study of metastatic and nonmetastatic thyroid tumors. Using MiXCR, TCRdb re-called clones from the PCR reads. Of roughly 33,000 clones in the sample, approximately 15% were seen once. Until they underwent thyroid surgery, no patient had received any treatment. Sample: blood. These receptors were taken from a female donor with papillary thyroid cancer or a benign thyroid nodule (not recorded which). Some clones in this sample may be carry-over from other donors' samples.

The table lists this clone with many counts. V usage is TRBV29-1 and J usage is TRBJ1-1, with D uncertain. Germline assignment: CDR1 SQVTM and CDR2 ANQGSEA. This CDR3 has 13 amino acids. Trimming shortened V by 3 bases and J by 6 bases, and 14 bases separated the two germline ends. The CDR3 DNA reads as TGCAGCGTTGAGAGCTGGGAAGGAGCTGAAGCTTTCTTT. Protein sequence: CSVESWEGAEAFF.

This clone was counted at least ten times. The chain uses TRBV28 and TRBJ2-5; the match to TRBD2 covers 7 bases. The trim removed 3 bases at V and 4 bases at J, leaving 5 bases unmatched. CDR1 is MDHEN and CDR2 is SYDVKM in the germline V gene. This CDR3 is built from 14 residues. The CDR3 DNA follows: TGTGCCAGCAGTTTGTTAGCGGGTGTAGAGACCCAGTACTTC. This gives the protein CASSLLAGVETQYF.

The chain carries TRBV5-1 and TRBJ1-2, with 7 bases matching TRBD1. Germline CDR1 reads SGHRS; CDR2 reads YFSETQ. CDR3 size: 13 residues. Losses at the gene ends were 4 bases for V and 3 bases for J; bases not matched to a gene: 3. CDR3 coding DNA: TGCGCCAGCAGCGTTGGACAGGACTATGGCTACACCTTC. Protein product: CASSVGQDYGYTF.

This clone was observed at least ten times. This sequence may be a read error, since a much larger clone differs from it by one base. The V call is TRBV19, the J call TRBJ2-3, with D possibly being TRBD1 (5 bases). The V end lost 4 bases, the J end lost 6 bases, and 17 bases lay between the germline ends. This CDR3 has 15 amino acids. Germline V gives CDR1 LNHDA, CDR2 SQIVND (reference sequence). The CDR3 reads CASSTYSSGHDTQYF. In DNA, the CDR3 is TGTGCCAGTAGTACATACAGTAGTGGACACGATACGCAGTATTTT.

The chain couples TRBV20-1 to TRBJ2-6; D is uncertain. Germline V gives CDR1 DFQATT, CDR2 SNEGSKA (reference sequence). The CDR3 contains 13 residues. V shed 7 bases and J shed 4 bases, with 11 bases lying between them. The CDR3 DNA sequence: TGCAGTGGCATTGATCCCGGGGCCAACGTCCTGACTTTC. It is translated as CSGIDPGANVLTF.

Ten or more counts support this clone. The chain combines TRBV28 with TRBJ2-2; D uncertain. V dropped 6 bases and J dropped 0 bases, with 5 bases sitting between them. The CDR3 sequence is 13 residues long. The germline V gene has CDR1 MDHEN and CDR2 SYDVKM. Here the CDR3 reads CASSNTNTGELFF. The CDR3 DNA sequence: TGTGCCAGCAGCAACACGAACACCGGGGAGCTGTTTTTT. Using reference TRBV28 and TRBJ2-2 for the parts outside the CDR3, the full variable domain is DVKVTQSSRYLVKRTGEKVFLECVQDMDHENMFWYRQDPGLGLRLIYFSYDVKMKEKGDIPEGYSVSREKKERFSLILESASTNQTSMYLCASSNTNTGELFFGEGSRLTVL.

Comments on this clone: Germline and junction disagree at one end, which may indicate a read error. This chain connects TRBV7-8 to TRBJ2-7; TRBD1 might be the D (5 bases). CDR1 and CDR2 (germline): SGHVS, FQNEAQ. The CDR3 consists of 16 residues. The CDR3 sequence: CASIPVAQTARYEHYF. DNA of the CDR3: TGTGCCAGCATCCCCGTGGCACAGACAGCGCGCTACGAGCACTACTTC.

CDR3: CATRVSGGSYNEQFF. DNA of the CDR3: TGTGCCACCCGAGTTTCGGGAGGGTCCTACAATGAGCAGTTCTTC. The chain combines TRBV6-2 or TRBV6-3 with TRBJ2-1; TRBD2 aligns across 8 bases. Trimming cost V 10 bases and J 1 base; bases outside gene matches: 9. The CDR3 sequence is 15 residues long. Germline CDR1 and CDR2: MNHEY and SVGEGT.

J is TRBJ2-3 and V is TRBV20-1; 7 nucleotides line up with TRBD2. CDR3 length: 16 amino acids. V gave up 0 bases and J gave up 0 bases; unmatched junction bases: 6. Germline values: CDR1 DFQATT, CDR2 SNEGSKA (reference sequence). CDR3 protein: CSARDGRVSSTDTQYF. The CDR3 region has the DNA TGCAGTGCTAGAGATGGGAGGGTCTCTAGCACAGATACGCAGTATTTT.

This clone was counted many times. The V call is TRBV3-1, the J call TRBJ2-2, with a possible D match to TRBD2 (5 bases). The V end was cut by 4 bases, the J end by 4 bases, with 13 bases between. Germline CDR1 reads LGHDT; CDR2 reads YNNKEL (reference sequence). CDR3 length: 15 amino acids. The CDR3 here is CASSRLSVITGELFF. The CDR3 DNA follows: TGTGCCAGCAGCCGTCTTAGCGTTATCACCGGGGAGCTGTTTTTT.

This clone was seen at least ten times. This chain joins TRBV7-9 and TRBJ1-2; D possibly corresponds to TRBD1 (6 bases). This CDR3 spans 15 amino acids. Germline V lookup: CDR1 SEHNR, CDR2 FQNEAQ (reference sequence). V was cut by 5 bases and J by 4 bases, with 17 bases left in between. CDR3 loop: CASSPTFQGSYGYTF. CDR3 in DNA: TGTGCCAGCAGCCCGACGTTCCAGGGGAGCTATGGCTACACCTTC. The full variable domain, rest sourced from reference TRBV7-9 and TRBJ1-2, is DTGVSQNPRHKITKRGQNVTFRCDPISEHNRLYWYRQTLGQGPEFLTYFQNEAQLEKSRLLSDRFSAERPKGSFSTLEIQRTEQGDSAMYLCASSPTFQGSYGYTFGSGTRLTVV.

There are a few counts of this clone. The chain couples TRBV12-3 or TRBV12-4 to TRBJ2-1, with 9 bases identical to TRBD1. Unmatched junction bases numbered 6, after V lost 6 bases and J lost 9 bases. This CDR3 is 13 amino acids long. CDR3 nucleotide sequence: TGTGCCAGCAGCTTAACGACAGGGGGTGAGCAGTTCTTC. Protein sequence: CASSLTTGGEQFF.

With regard to this clone: The same CDR3 can be traced to other DNA sequences in this sample. The chain couples TRBV7-9 to TRBJ2-2; unclear D gene. V lost 6 bases, J lost 3 bases, and 11 bases lay in between. Germline CDR1 reads SEHNR; CDR2 reads FQNEAQ (reference sequence). This CDR3 spans 14 amino acids. The CDR3 nucleotides read TGTGCCAGCAGAACTGGTCCTGACACCGGGGAGCTGTTTTTT. Encoded protein: CASRTGPDTGELFF.

The sample holds a few counts of this clone. A single base separates this from a much larger clone, so it may be a read error. This chain joins TRBV7-9 and TRBJ1-5; D may be TRBD1 (5 bases). Germline V lookup: CDR1 SEHNR, CDR2 FQNEAQ (reference sequence). Trimming removed 7 bases at V and 7 bases at J, with 14 bases between. The CDR3 is 13 amino acids. The CDR3 protein is CASTVWDRQPQHF. The CDR3 nucleotides read TGTGCCAGCACGGTATGGGACCGACAGCCCCAGCATTTT. Full variable domain (remainder filled in from reference TRBV7-9 and TRBJ1-5): DTGVSQNPRHKITKRGQNVTFRCDPISEHNRLYWYRQTLGQGPEFLTYFQNEAQLEKSRLLSDRFSAERPKGSFSTLEIQRTEQGDSAMYLCASTVWDRQPQHFGDGTRLSIL.